This record looks at one T cell receptor (beta chain) sequence and its context. No antigen is known for it. No much larger clone is present one base from it, and per-base qualities are unavailable. The sample is drawn from a study of blood T cells in healthy people across ages (dated by TCRdb to the mid-2010s). Some background on the complete study: Template switching captured roughly one uniquely barcoded TCR beta cDNA molecule per two T cells in model experiments. Using the same blood draw, the study looked at two additional independent replicas of 1 million unique cDNA reads for two donors, one aged 18 to 30 and the other aged 80 or older. To avoid experimental bias, donors of different ages were distributed randomly across sequencing lanes. The donors were divided into four age groups: young (average about 16 years), middle-aged (about 40), aged (under 70) and long-lived (about 84). Age-related changes in TCR beta repertoire diversity were measured in the study by deep sequencing normalized with unique cDNA molecular identifiers.

The library was built by means of 5' RACE. Sequencer: Illumina HiSeq 2500. The second PCR ran for about 7 to 11 cycles and used a J-beta primer mix along with a sample-barcoded 5' primer. A template-switch 5' adaptor carrying 12 random nucleotides introduced a unique molecular identifier onto each TCR beta cDNA molecule. At least 2.5 million CDR3-containing paired-end reads were obtained from each sample. First-strand cDNA was synthesized from all RNA with the Mint cDNA synthesis kit, primed by a TRBC-specific oligonucleotide. Following uracil-DNA glycosylase treatment, all cDNA underwent a first 18-cycle PCR with the universal primers M1SS and BC2_uni_R. Per the authors' processing: Each sample was normalized by randomly selecting 1 million high-quality reads, each carrying a distinct molecular identifier. Instead of being binned into consensus sequences, reads with shared molecular identifiers were discarded. CDR3 identification, clonotype clustering and error correction used MiTCR with a Q25 quality threshold and the strictest error-elimination algorithm. A nonparametric unseen species model with Euler transformation was used to estimate lower-bound total TCR beta diversity. TCRdb trimmed public reads at Q25 via fastp, called clones via MiXCR and kept in-frame beta chains. When rows share a CDR3 protein, they turn into one entry using the most common DNA and genes. The V and J calls were not made by the authors but by TCRdb's processing. The sample table contains around 580,000 distinct CDR3 sequences; only one count was recorded for roughly 48% of them. Roughly 24% of the sample is taken by the ten largest.

Trimmed from V: 3 bases; trimmed from J: 2 bases; junction bases lacking a gene match: 11. The CDR3 has 16 amino acids, counting the end cysteine and phenylalanine. Of the read, only the CDR3 DNA is kept; its 48 bases are in frame from base 1. The CDR1 and CDR2 encoded by the germline V gene are SGDLS and YYNGEE. The 39 donors, aged about 6 to 95 years, were systemically healthy Caucasian individuals from Russia. Around 9.9 milliliters of peripheral blood were collected from each donor into EDTA-treated Vacutainer tubes. Ficoll-Paque density-gradient centrifugation was used to isolate PBMCs, with at least 7 million per sample. Total RNA was extracted from PBMCs with Trizol reagent, with at least 6 micrograms obtained per sample. For every donor, an aliquot of PBMCs went through flow cytometry to measure the percentages of naive CD45RAhigh/CD27high T cells. The investigation overall reported the following: There was a strong correlation between observed TCR beta diversity and the percentage of naive T cells measured by flow cytometry. Estimates of total diversity based on one million sequenced T cells were regarded as lower bounds and as underestimates. Bulk unsorted PBMC profiling prevented conclusive comparison of naive and antigen-experienced compartments. As age increased, observed TCR beta diversity per million T cells dropped in a roughly linear way, and a significant reduction was already evident by age about 36. Because the CMV infection status of the donors was unknown, age-related changes in expanded clonotypes may potentially have been confounded. Compared with the aged group, more naive CD4+ T cells, fewer expanded clones and increased TCR diversity were shown by the long-lived group, suggesting age selection.

The origin of this receptor is an older man in good health. The specimen sequenced was blood. The sequence links TRBV9 to TRBJ2-7; 7 bases in the junction line up with TRBD1. DNA sequence: TGTGCCAGCAGCGCGCACTCCGGGACAGCGACCTACGAGCAGTACTTC. Translation gives CASSAHSGTATYEQYF.